Detailed here is one T cell receptor beta chain. Authors' analysis steps: How many nucleated cells were present was estimated from reference gene primer amplification. TCRdb keeps only in-frame clones here, not all; method: immunoSEQ multiplex PCR. The D gene and trimming were derived from the DNA, and the V and J assignments and clone size from that table. The data show about 240,000 clones, 82% seen once. With V trimmed by 1 base and J by 4 bases, 10 bases remained unmatched. CDR1 and CDR2 (germline): SGHAT, FQNNGV. The CDR3 has 18 residues. This record belongs to a study of blood T cell repertoires in COVID-19. Turning to the study itself: Spain, Italy and the United States supplied samples that represented acute and convalescent COVID-19.

The sequenced sample consisted of peripheral blood. V usage is TRBV11-2 and J usage is TRBJ2-5, with 12 bases aligning to TRBD2. This TCR was sampled from a woman aged 55-70 years with active or convalescent COVID-19. The CDR3 nucleotides read TGTGCCAGCAGCTTAGGAGGACTAGCGGGGCCAGCGAGAGAGACCCAGTACTTC. It yields the protein CASSLGGLAGPARETQYF.